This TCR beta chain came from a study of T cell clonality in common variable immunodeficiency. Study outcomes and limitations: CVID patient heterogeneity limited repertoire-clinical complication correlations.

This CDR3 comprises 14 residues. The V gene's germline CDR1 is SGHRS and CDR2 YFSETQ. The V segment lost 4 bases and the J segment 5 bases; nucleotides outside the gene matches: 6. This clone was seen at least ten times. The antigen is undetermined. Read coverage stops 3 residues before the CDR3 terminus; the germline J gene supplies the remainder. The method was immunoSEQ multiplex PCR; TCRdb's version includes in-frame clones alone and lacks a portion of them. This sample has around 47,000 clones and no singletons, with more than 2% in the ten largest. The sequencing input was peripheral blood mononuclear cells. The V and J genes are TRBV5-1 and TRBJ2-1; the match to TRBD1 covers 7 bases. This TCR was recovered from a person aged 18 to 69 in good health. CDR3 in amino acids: CASSPRQGHNEQFF. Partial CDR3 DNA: TGCGCCAGCAGCCCCCGACAGGGCCACAATGAG. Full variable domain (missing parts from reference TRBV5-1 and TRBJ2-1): KAGVTQTPRYLIKTRGQQVTLSCSPISGHRSVSWYQQTPGQGLQFLFEYFSETQRNKGNFPGRFSGRQFSNSRSEMNVSTLELGDSALYLCASSPRQGHNEQFFGPGTRLTVL.